This T cell receptor (beta chain) was recovered during a study of T cells of healthy individuals. This clonotype turned up a few times. MiXCR was run by TCRdb on the 5' RACE reads, yielding one entry per CDR3 protein. The sample consists of about 53,000 distinct CDR3 sequences, roughly 14% of them appearing once. This clonotype was obtained from a human donor in good health.

This CDR3 reads CASSSRLAGALRGADTQYF. CDR3 coding DNA: TGTGCCAGCAGCTCCCGACTAGCGGGGGCTCTCAGAGGCGCAGATACGCAGTATTTT. The rearrangement joins TRBV5-6 to TRBJ2-3, with TRBD2 matching 12 bases. V dropped 3 bases and J dropped 4; count of bases not matched to a gene: 15. Germline values: CDR1 SGHDT, CDR2 YYEEEE. The CDR3 is made up of 19 amino acids.